Following are 21 T cell receptor beta chains from one sample sequenced in a study of spatial heterogeneity in lung cancer. Time point described: sample taken at primary tumor resection. In TCRdb, the 5' RACE reads were re-called with MiXCR into one record per CDR3 protein. The sample yields roughly 1,600 distinct CDR3 sequences, around 5% seen once. The material was normal lung tissue next to the tumor, obtained at surgery. These receptors originate from a female donor with early-stage non-small cell lung cancer.

This clonotype is judged medium-sized (0.01 to 0.1%). J is TRBJ2-3 and V is TRBV18; weak D call: TRBD1 (6 bases). With 5 bases removed from V and 0 bases from J, the gap between germline ends came to 12 bases. The CDR3 has 15 residues. Germline V gene sequence: CDR1 KGHSH, CDR2 LQKENI. This CDR3 reads CASSADSASTDTQYF. The CDR3 coding sequence is TGTGCCAGCTCAGCGGACAGCGCCAGCACAGATACGCAGTATTTT. The full variable domain, with the rest looked up from reference TRBV18 and TRBJ2-3, is NAGVMQNPRHLVRRRGQEARLRCSPMKGHSHVYWYRQLPEEGLKFMVYLQKENIIDESGMPKERFSAEFPKEGPSILRIQQVVRGDSAAYFCASSADSASTDTQYFGPGTRLTVL.

Within the sample, this clonotype is medium-sized. The genes are TRBV12-3 or TRBV12-4 and TRBJ2-7; 7 bases are a match to TRBD1. CDR3 length equals 15 residues. Trimming removed 1 base from V and 2 bases from J; junction bases left unmatched: 5. CDR3 protein: CASSLGQGGPYEQYF. CDR3 DNA sequence: TGTGCCAGCAGTTTAGGACAGGGCGGGCCCTACGAGCAGTACTTC.

The genes are TRBV7-2 and TRBJ2-1; D uncertain. CDR3 length equals 14 residues. Germline CDR1 and CDR2: SGHTA and FQGNSA. V was shortened by 0 bases and J by 6 bases, with 9 bases between the two germline ends. Written as DNA, the CDR3 is TGTGCCAGCAGCTTAGCCATCCCGGGCAATGAGCAGTTCTTC. The encoded protein is CASSLAIPGNEQFF.

This clonotype rates as medium-sized. This sequence joins TRBV29-1 and TRBJ1-2; 7 nucleotides line up with TRBD1. V gave up 1 base and J gave up 7 bases; unmatched junction bases: 6. The CDR3 runs 13 residues. CDR1 is SQVTM and CDR2 is ANQGSEA in the germline V gene. The CDR3 sequence is CSVEGRGGLGYTF. CDR3 in DNA: TGCAGCGTTGAAGGGAGAGGGGGCCTTGGCTACACCTTC.

This clonotype has only a few counts. The CDR3 reads CSAREPSRYEQYF. The CDR3 nucleotides are TGCAGTGCTAGAGAACCTAGCCGCTACGAGCAGTACTTC. The rearrangement joins TRBV20-1 to TRBJ2-7, with D possibly TRBD2 on 5 matching bases. Trimming removed 0 bases at V and 3 bases at J, with 9 bases between. Per the germline V gene, CDR1 is DFQATT and CDR2 is SNEGSKA (reference sequence). The CDR3 consists of 13 residues.

By sample fraction, this clonotype is medium-sized (0.01 to 0.1%). This chain joins TRBV5-1 and TRBJ2-2; possible D gene TRBD2, 6 bases. The CDR3 sequence is 16 residues long. The ends were cut back, 4 bases at V and 0 bases at J, with 13 bases in the middle. The V gene's germline CDR1 is SGHRS and CDR2 YFSETQ. CDR3 nucleotide sequence: TGCGCCAGCAGCCGGGGGACTGCGACGAACACCGGGGAGCTGTTTTTT. It translates to CASSRGTATNTGELFF.

This clonotype is categorized as large. The chain combines TRBV6-1 with TRBJ1-5; D may be TRBD1 (5 bases). Germline CDR1 MNHNS, CDR2 SASEGT. The CDR3 has 15 residues. V was trimmed by 1 base and J by 8 bases, leaving 15 bases between them. The CDR3 sequence is CASSEVGIGGKPQHF. For the CDR3, the DNA is TGTGCCAGCAGTGAAGTAGGGATTGGGGGTAAGCCCCAGCATTTT.

Relative to its sample, this clonotype is medium-sized. The V call is TRBV5-4, the J call TRBJ2-7; 9 bases agree with TRBD1. V dropped 3 bases and J dropped 2; count of bases not matched to a gene: 9. Germline V gene data show CDR1 as SGHNT and CDR2 as YYREEE (reference sequence). The CDR3 contains 16 residues. The chain's CDR3 is CASSSPSGTGTYEQYF. The CDR3 bases are TGTGCCAGCAGCTCACCTTCAGGGACAGGGACCTACGAGCAGTACTTC.

This clonotype qualifies as large. The chain links TRBV7-2 to TRBJ2-3; D is uncertain. CDR1 and CDR2 (germline): SGHTA, FQGNSA. V was clipped by 1 base and J by 5 bases, with 7 bases between them. This CDR3 is built from 13 residues. The CDR3 DNA reads TGTGCCAGCAGCTTAGTAAACCGAGATACGCAGTATTTT. Encoded protein: CASSLVNRDTQYF.

The table lists this clonotype with many counts. This chain joins TRBV6-5 and TRBJ2-1; possible D gene TRBD2, 5 bases. The V gene's germline CDR1 is MNHEY and CDR2 SVGAGI. V was clipped by 2 bases and J by 15 bases, with 20 bases between them. This CDR3 spans 14 amino acids. CDR3 in DNA: TGTGCCAGCAGTTACCGGGGAGCCGGGGTTAGATGGTTCTTC. Translated: CASSYRGAGVRWFF.

This clonotype turned up a few times. This rearrangement joins TRBV7-2 to TRBJ2-7; 9 nucleotides align to TRBD2. This CDR3 comprises 14 residues. Germline V CDR1 and CDR2: SGHTA, FQGNSA. J gave up 0 bases and V 9 bases, and 6 bases lay outside the gene matches. This chain's CDR3 is CASTSGPDSYEQYF. As DNA, the CDR3 is TGTGCCAGTACTAGCGGGCCAGACTCCTACGAGCAGTACTTC.

This clonotype is judged medium-sized. This rearrangement joins TRBV5-4 to TRBJ2-3; 11 nucleotides match TRBD1. The germline V gene encodes CDR1 SGHNT and CDR2 YYREEE (reference sequence). With V trimmed by 4 bases and J by 0 bases, 7 bases remained unmatched. The CDR3 is 17 residues long. CDR3 sequence (DNA): TGTGCCAGCAGCCCCGGGGGGACAGGGGGAAGCACAGATACGCAGTATTTT. Its protein product is CASSPGGTGGSTDTQYF.

By share of the sample, this clonotype is large. This chain joins TRBV20-1 and TRBJ2-1, with 9 bases fitting TRBD2. Germline V lookup: CDR1 DFQATT, CDR2 SNEGSKA (reference sequence). With 4 bases clipped from V and 0 bases from J, the junction kept 1 base outside the gene matches. The CDR3 loop spans 14 amino acids. In DNA, the CDR3 is TGCAGTGCTAAAGCGGGGGGCTCCTACAATGAGCAGTTCTTC. The encoded protein is CSAKAGGSYNEQFF.

V and J are TRBV11-2 and TRBJ1-1, with D maybe TRBD1 (5 bases). Trimming took 3 bases from V and 1 from J, leaving 9 bases between them. Germline assignment: CDR1 SGHAT and CDR2 FQNNGV. CDR3 length: 14 residues. The CDR3 loop reads CASSFRGENTEAFF. The CDR3 DNA sequence: TGTGCCAGCAGCTTTAGGGGAGAGAACACTGAAGCTTTCTTT.

Within the sample, this clonotype is medium-sized. The chain links TRBV5-4 to TRBJ2-5; D unclear. V lost 0 bases, J lost 5 bases, and 5 bases lay in between. Per the germline V gene, CDR1 is SGHNT and CDR2 is YYREEE (reference sequence). The CDR3 runs 12 residues. DNA of the CDR3: TGTGCCAGCAGCTTGGGTTTCGAGACCCAGTACTTC. This encodes CASSLGFETQYF. Drawing the rest from reference TRBV5-4 and TRBJ2-5, the complete variable domain is ETGVTQSPTHLIKTRGQQVTLRCSSQSGHNTVSWYQQALGQGPQFIFQYYREEENGRGNFPPRFSGLQFPNYSSELNVNALELDDSALYLCASSLGFETQYFGPGTRLLVL.

This clonotype is large. The chain joins TRBV18 to TRBJ2-5; 11 nucleotides line up with TRBD2. Germline CDR1 and CDR2: KGHSH and LQKENI. The V segment lost 3 bases and the J segment 3 bases; nucleotides outside the gene matches: 0. This CDR3 has 14 amino acids. Written as DNA, the CDR3 is TGTGCCAGCTCACCGACTAGCGGGGAAGAGACCCAGTACTTC. Residues: CASSPTSGEETQYF.

This clonotype rates as medium-sized. This rearrangement joins TRBV28 to TRBJ2-7; D gene uncertain. The CDR3 totals 13 residues. In germline, CDR1 is MDHEN, CDR2 SYDVKM. V was pared by 5 bases and J by 3 bases, with 11 bases between. CDR3 DNA: TGTGCCAGCAGTCCCCATGGGGTCTACGAGCAGTACTTC. This codes for CASSPHGVYEQYF.

This clonotype is labeled as medium-sized (0.01 to 0.1%). The rearrangement uses TRBV4-1 and TRBJ2-2, with D perhaps matching TRBD1 (5 bases). The V gene lost 1 base and the J gene lost 6 bases, with 15 bases spanning the gap. CDR3 length: 16 residues. Germline V gene sequence: CDR1 MGHRA, CDR2 YSYEKL. The CDR3 here is CASSQVLDNAPGELFF. In nucleotides, the CDR3 is TGCGCCAGCAGCCAAGTTCTGGACAACGCACCCGGGGAGCTGTTTTTT.

Ten or more counts support this clonotype. The V call is TRBV7-2, the J call TRBJ2-3, with D tentatively TRBD2 (5 bases). This CDR3 has 15 residues. Germline CDR1 SGHTA, CDR2 FQGNSA. Trimming shortened V by 1 base and J by 4 bases, and 12 bases separated the two germline ends. CDR3 bases: TGTGCCAGCAGCTTAGGGCTAGGAGGAGCAGATACGCAGTATTTT. This codes for CASSLGLGGADTQYF.

By frequency in the sample, this clonotype is medium-sized. This chain uses TRBV11-2 with TRBJ1-1; no reliable D call. Germline values: CDR1 SGHAT, CDR2 FQNNGV. The CDR3 covers 14 residues. V was cut by 1 base and J by 2 bases, with 8 bases left in between. The chain's CDR3 is CASSLGRGNTEAFF. Here the CDR3 DNA reads TGTGCCAGCAGCTTAGGGCGGGGAAACACTGAAGCTTTCTTT.

This clonotype appeared many times. The chain uses TRBV29-1 and TRBJ1-2, with D uncertain. The CDR3 length is 10 residues. The germline CDR1 and CDR2 sequences are SQVTM and ANQGSEA. V lost 0 bases and J lost 9, with 5 bases in between. CDR3 in DNA: TGCAGCGTTGAAGATGGTCGCTACACCTTC. This sequence encodes CSVEDGRYTF.